Shown below are 19 T cell receptor beta chains from a single sample sequenced in a study of molecular identifiers for immune sequencing clone quantification. TCRdb recomputed calls from the PCR reads with MiXCR, one row per CDR3 protein. The sample holds under 600,000 distinct CDR3 sequences, approximately 25% seen once. The sample taken for sequencing was naive CD8+ T cells from blood, with Jurkat cell RNA spiked in. Specified subset: FACS-sorted CD8+CD4-CCR7+CD45RA+ naive T cells. The receptors here all came from a human donor in good health. Some libraries in this study had Jurkat cell RNA spiked in.

This clonotype was counted many times. V is TRBV29-1 and J is TRBJ2-1; 10 bases map to TRBD1. Germline V CDR1 and CDR2: SQVTM, ANQGSEA. The V and J ends lost 1 base and 7 bases, in that order; junction bases with no gene match: 1. The CDR3 consists of 13 residues. The CDR3 spells CSVEGGQGNEQFF. The DNA for the CDR3 is TGCAGCGTTGAAGGGGGACAGGGGAATGAGCAGTTCTTC.

This clonotype has just one count. With a much larger clone just one base away, this may be a read error. This rearrangement joins TRBV25-1 to TRBJ2-1, with D unresolved. Looked up from germline, CDR1 is MGHDK and CDR2 is SYGVNS. The CDR3 spans 14 residues. CDR3 DNA: TGTACCAGCAGTGTGGGGTCCCACTACAATGAGCAGTTCTTC. Protein product: CTSSVGSHYNEQFF.

This clonotype has more than one count but fewer than ten. The rearrangement links TRBV13 to TRBJ2-1; 8 positions agree with TRBD2. V lost 5 bases and J lost 7; bases outside the gene matches: 13. CDR3 length equals 16 residues. The germline CDR1 and CDR2 sequences are PRHDT and FYEKMQ (reference sequence). CDR3 in amino acids: CASSPQGLAGLNEQFF. CDR3 sequence (DNA): TGTGCCAGCAGCCCACAAGGGCTAGCGGGTTTAAATGAGCAGTTCTTC.

The rearrangement links TRBV5-1 to TRBJ1-2; 7 bases line up with TRBD1. V lost 2 bases to trimming and J lost 8 bases; unmatched junction nucleotides: 6. Germline V lookup: CDR1 SGHRS, CDR2 YFSETQ. The CDR3 runs to 13 residues. This CDR3 is CASSFTGVEGYTF. The CDR3 region has the DNA TGCGCCAGCAGCTTTACAGGGGTAGAGGGCTACACCTTC.

This clonotype came up many times. The chain uses TRBV7-9 and TRBJ1-2; D call uncertain. V dropped 10 bases and J dropped 10 bases, with 19 bases sitting between them. This CDR3 is 12 amino acids long. Germline V gives CDR1 SEHNR, CDR2 FQNEAQ (reference sequence). The CDR3 bases are TGTGCCACCGTGGGTACTGGCACCAACTACACCTTC. This translates into CATVGTGTNYTF.

The chain combines TRBV28 with TRBJ1-2; D is possibly TRBD1 (6 bases). The V and J ends lost 3 bases and 6 bases respectively, with 8 bases between them. Per the germline V gene, CDR1 is MDHEN and CDR2 is SYDVKM. CDR3 length: 12 amino acids. CDR3 protein: CASSFRGHGYTF. CDR3 sequence (DNA): TGTGCCAGCAGTTTCAGGGGCCATGGCTACACCTTC.

The sample holds many counts of this clonotype. The chain recombines TRBV6-2 or TRBV6-3 with TRBJ2-1; no definite D call. Trimming removed 7 bases at V and 8 bases at J, with 24 bases between. This CDR3 is built from 16 residues. Germline V gene data show CDR1 as MNHEY and CDR2 as SVGEGT. In nucleotides, the CDR3 is TGTGCCAGCAAGCTAGGACCCAGGCCCGTCGGCGATGAGCAGTTCTTC. Protein product: CASKLGPRPVGDEQFF.

This clonotype occurred a few times. The chain carries TRBV7-9 and TRBJ1-1, with D unclear. The CDR3 is 17 amino acids. V shed 2 bases and J shed 3 bases, with 19 bases lying between them. Germline V CDR1 and CDR2: SEHNR, FQNEAQ (reference sequence). The CDR3 DNA sequence: TGTGCCAGCAGCTTATATTTTCTCGGGCAGCCAGACACTGAAGCTTTCTTT. Translation: CASSLYFLGQPDTEAFF.

The chain combines TRBV28 with TRBJ1-1, with a possible D match to TRBD1 (5 bases). The germline CDR1 and CDR2 sequences are MDHEN and SYDVKM. CDR3 length: 12 amino acids. V dropped 4 bases and J dropped 11 bases, with 14 bases sitting between them. CDR3 loop: CASSYDSLIAFF. In DNA, the CDR3 is TGTGCCAGCAGTTACGACAGCCTGATCGCTTTCTTT.

In this sample, this clonotype turned up a few times. The chain uses TRBV28 and TRBJ2-7, with TRBD2 matching over 14 bases. CDR1 is MDHEN, CDR2 SYDVKM, per germline. The junction had 6 bases not matched to a gene; V was cut back by 4 bases and J by 1 base. This CDR3 has 17 residues. Here the CDR3 reads CASSSRLAGGPSYEQYF. CDR3 bases: TGTGCCAGCAGTTCCAGACTAGCGGGAGGGCCTTCCTACGAGCAGTACTTC.

This clonotype was counted between two and nine times. The chain links TRBV9 to TRBJ1-1; D is ambiguous. The germline V gene encodes CDR1 SGDLS and CDR2 YYNGEE. The CDR3 extends over 12 amino acids. Between the trimmed V and J ends, which lost 3 bases and 5 bases, there was a span of 8 bases. In DNA, the CDR3 is TGTGCCAGCAGCGCCCCCCGTACTGAAGCTTTCTTT. Protein product: CASSAPRTEAFF. Full variable domain (remainder filled in from reference TRBV9 and TRBJ1-1): DSGVTQTPKHLITATGQRVTLRCSPRSGDLSVYWYQQSLDQGLQFLIQYYNGEERAKGNILERFSAQQFPDLHSELNLSSLELGDSALYFCASSAPRTEAFFGQGTRLTVV.

This clonotype has ten or more counts. The CDR3, as DNA: TGCAGCGTTGCGGGAGCGGGAGGGAACACCGGGGAGCTGTTTTTT. Translation: CSVAGAGGNTGELFF. The chain joins TRBV29-1 to TRBJ2-2; TRBD2 aligns across 9 bases. This CDR3 spans 15 amino acids. V dropped 4 bases and J dropped 1; count of bases not matched to a gene: 4. The germline V gene encodes CDR1 SQVTM and CDR2 ANQGSEA.

Of note for this clonotype: Since a much larger clone is just one base distant, this may be a read error. The chain is built from TRBV20-1 and TRBJ2-3; D is undetermined. Germline CDR1 and CDR2: DFQATT and SNEGSKA (reference sequence). The CDR3 is made up of 13 amino acids. The V end was cut by 5 bases, the J end by 6 bases, with 15 bases between. The chain's CDR3 is CSAHYNLGDTQYF. As DNA, the CDR3 is TGCAGTGCTCACTACAATCTCGGGGATACGCAGTATTTT.

Many counts were recorded for this clonotype. The chain has TRBV5-5 and TRBJ1-5; 11 bases line up with TRBD1. The CDR3 totals 16 residues. CDR1 SGHKS and CDR2 YYEKEE come from the germline V gene (reference sequence). V was pared by 1 base and J by 4 bases, with 4 bases of the junction left unmatched. CDR3 protein: CASSLRTGGRNQPQHF. The DNA of the CDR3 is TGTGCCAGCAGCTTGAGGACAGGGGGCCGGAATCAGCCCCAGCATTTT.

This clonotype was counted a few times. This chain uses TRBV11-2 with TRBJ1-1, with D tentatively TRBD1 (5 bases). The germline gives CDR1 SGHAT, CDR2 FQNNGV. V was cut by 2 bases and J by 3 bases, with 16 bases left in between. CDR3 length equals 16 residues. CDR3 sequence: CASSLSGDDTDTEAFF. The CDR3 region has the DNA TGTGCCAGCAGCTTAAGCGGGGACGATACGGACACTGAAGCTTTCTTT.

The table lists this clonotype with a count of one. This may stem from a read error, because a much larger clone lies one nucleotide away. The chain is built from TRBV7-2 and TRBJ2-7; 9 nucleotides line up with TRBD1. Per germline, CDR1 SGHTA and CDR2 FQGNSA. The CDR3 is 14 residues long. CDR3 DNA: TGTGTCAGCAGCTTGGACAGGGGTGCCTACGAGCAGTACTTC. Translated, it gives CVSSLDRGAYEQYF.

This clonotype appeared once. A much larger clone is a single base away; this may be a read error. As the CDR3 is not closed by the conserved phenylalanine or tryptophan, this likely results from a read error. It is unclear where the CDR3 begins or ends on the DNA, so no DNA is shown, and the CDR3 is as TCRdb lists it. The V gene is TRBV6-5, the J gene TRBJ1-1; the table gives TRBD1 as D, unverified against the DNA. Germline lookup yields CDR1 MNHEY and CDR2 SVGAGI. The CDR3 comprises 12 residues, both ends counted. CDR3: CASRNDGGVTFS.

This rearrangement joins TRBV6-2 or TRBV6-3 to TRBJ2-7; tentatively, D is TRBD1 or TRBD2 (5 bases each). The V gene's germline CDR1 is MNHEY and CDR2 SVGEGT. Trimming removed 4 bases at V and 3 bases at J, with 13 bases between. The CDR3 contains 14 residues. The CDR3, as DNA: TGTGCCAGCAGTTCCGGGACGCCGGGCTACGAGCAGTACTTC. Its translation: CASSSGTPGYEQYF.

The genes are TRBV2 and TRBJ1-1; no firm D call. The germline CDR1 and CDR2 sequences are SNHLY and FYNNEI. V was pared by 7 bases and J by 0 bases, with 12 bases between. The CDR3 is made up of 14 amino acids. In nucleotides, the CDR3 is TGTGCCAGCAAGCCTATCCCTCTGAACACTGAAGCTTTCTTT. It translates to CASKPIPLNTEAFF.